A single sample is the source of the 21 T cell receptor beta chains below, sequenced in a study of T cell changes during pregnancy in multiple sclerosis. Assay used: immunoSEQ multiplex PCR; TCRdb lists only in-frame clones, some missing. The sample includes about 39,000 clones, about nine tenths of them seen just once. This specimen consisted of CD4+ T cells from peripheral blood mononuclear cells, obtained in the first trimester of pregnancy. All receptors derive from a female donor in good health, enrolled as a control in a pregnancy study.

The chain links TRBV11-2 to TRBJ1-2; TRBD1 matches 8 bases. CDR1 SGHAT and CDR2 FQNNGV come from the germline V gene. V lost 0 bases and J lost 9; bases outside the gene matches: 6. CDR3 length: 14 amino acids. DNA for the CDR3: TGTGCCAGCAGCTTAGATCCCAGGGGGCGCAGCTACACCTTC. This translates into CASSLDPRGRSYTF.

The V and J genes are TRBV2 and TRBJ1-5; D is unclear. The CDR3 contains 13 residues. Germline V gives CDR1 SNHLY, CDR2 FYNNEI. V lost 4 bases, J lost 9 bases, and 13 bases lay in between. This CDR3 reads CASSAEPSGPQHF. CDR3 sequence (DNA): TGTGCCAGCAGTGCGGAGCCCTCGGGGCCCCAGCATTTT.

This chain joins TRBV7-9 and TRBJ1-1; possible D gene TRBD1, 5 bases. V was trimmed by 2 bases and J by 0 bases, leaving 13 bases between them. Germline V gene sequence: CDR1 SEHNR, CDR2 FQNEAQ (reference sequence). The CDR3 loop spans 16 amino acids. The CDR3 sequence is CASSLFGGTLNTEAFF. The CDR3 DNA sequence: TGTGCCAGCAGCTTATTCGGCGGGACTTTGAACACTGAAGCTTTCTTT.

This chain uses TRBV6-1 with TRBJ1-6, with TRBD1 as a possible D gene (5 bases). Trimming removed 4 bases at V and 10 bases at J, with 17 bases between. Germline values: CDR1 MNHNS, CDR2 SASEGT. The CDR3 is 15 residues long. The CDR3 is CASSAYGGSGSPLHF. The CDR3 DNA is TGTGCCAGCAGTGCCTACGGGGGTAGTGGATCACCCCTCCACTTT.

This clone was detected only once. This rearrangement joins TRBV6-5 to TRBJ1-4; the match to TRBD1 covers 7 bases. Germline assignment: CDR1 MNHEY and CDR2 SVGAGI. This CDR3 has 16 amino acids. The ends lost 0 bases at V and 6 bases at J; junction bases unmatched: 7. CDR3: CASSYSRRTGHEKLFF. The CDR3 DNA is TGTGCCAGCAGTTACTCGAGACGGACAGGTCATGAAAAACTGTTTTTT.

This rearrangement joins TRBV4-1 to TRBJ1-3; 7 nucleotides align to TRBD1. There are 16 residues in the CDR3. V lost 6 bases and J lost 7; bases outside the gene matches: 15. Germline V gives CDR1 MGHRA, CDR2 YSYEKL. In DNA form, the CDR3 reads TGCGCCAGCAGTCCCGGCCGGGACAGAGTCTTCAACACCATATATTTT. This gives the protein CASSPGRDRVFNTIYF.

The chain is built from TRBV7-9 and TRBJ1-3; D is uncertain. The CDR3 has 17 amino acids. Trimming shortened V by 3 bases and J by 2 bases, and 17 bases separated the two germline ends. Germline CDR1 reads SEHNR; CDR2 reads FQNEAQ (reference sequence). The CDR3 sequence: CASSFARGRSTGNTIYF. In DNA form, the CDR3 reads TGTGCCAGCAGCTTCGCCCGTGGTCGCAGTACTGGAAACACCATATATTTT.

The rearrangement links TRBV19 to TRBJ1-5, with D unclear. The CDR3 totals 14 residues. Trimming took 6 bases from V and 2 from J, leaving 11 bases between them. Germline V gene sequence: CDR1 LNHDA, CDR2 SQIVND (reference sequence). DNA for the CDR3: TGTGCCAGTAGGTGGACGGGAGGCAATCAGCCCCAGCATTTT. It translates to CASRWTGGNQPQHF.

This clone was detected only once. The V call is TRBV14, the J call TRBJ2-3; D is perhaps TRBD2 (6 bases). CDR1 is SGHDN and CDR2 is FVKESK in the germline V gene. Trimming took off 8 bases at V and 3 bases at J, with 21 bases between the two ends. The CDR3 has 16 residues. CDR3 amino acids: CASRTMGGGETDTQYF. In DNA, the CDR3 is TGTGCCAGCCGTACTATGGGAGGTGGTGAGACAGATACGCAGTATTTT.

V gene TRBV7-6 combines with J gene TRBJ2-7; TRBD1 matches at 11 bases. V was clipped by 5 bases and J by 6 bases; unmatched bases: 6. The germline CDR1 and CDR2 sequences are SGHVS and FNYEAQ. The CDR3 runs to 14 residues. CDR3 sequence: CASSAGTGGIEQYF. CDR3 in DNA: TGTGCCAGCAGCGCCGGGACAGGGGGGATCGAGCAGTACTTC.

The chain joins TRBV7-6 to TRBJ1-3; 10 nucleotides align to TRBD1. V gave up 4 bases and J gave up 4 bases; unmatched junction bases: 7. CDR3 size: 16 residues. The V gene's germline CDR1 is SGHVS and CDR2 FNYEAQ. The CDR3 reads CASSYRTGGLGNTIYF. In DNA, the CDR3 is TGTGCCAGCAGCTACAGGACAGGGGGGCTCGGAAACACCATATATTTT.

The chain has TRBV27 and TRBJ1-2; D not resolved. CDR3 length equals 14 residues. Trimming removed 4 bases from V and 4 bases from J, with 13 bases in between. Per the germline V gene, CDR1 is MNHEY and CDR2 is SMNVEV (reference sequence). CDR3 protein: CASSSPGKGYGYTF. The CDR3 nucleotides are TGTGCCAGCAGTTCCCCAGGAAAAGGCTATGGCTACACCTTC.

The genes are TRBV19 and TRBJ1-5; D unclear. Germline CDR1 and CDR2: LNHDA and SQIVND (reference sequence). This CDR3 is 16 amino acids long. Trimming stripped 3 bases from V and 0 bases from J, with 12 bases between. The CDR3 sequence is CASSINREFSNQPQHF. As DNA, the CDR3 is TGTGCCAGTAGTATCAATCGGGAGTTTAGCAATCAGCCCCAGCATTTT.

This chain joins TRBV2 and TRBJ2-7, with D possibly matching TRBD1 (5 bases). Germline V CDR1 and CDR2: SNHLY, FYNNEI. V dropped 5 bases and J dropped 1 base, with 12 bases sitting between them. CDR3 length equals 14 residues. As DNA, the CDR3 is TGTGCCAGCAGTACAGGCCCGCCTTCCTACGAGCAGTACTTC. Translating gives CASSTGPPSYEQYF. Full variable domain (missing parts from reference TRBV2 and TRBJ2-7): EPEVTQTPSHQVTQMGQEVILRCVPISNHLYFYWYRQILGQKVEFLVSFYNNEISEKSEIFDDQFSVERPDGSNFTLKIRSTKLEDSAMYFCASSTGPPSYEQYFGPGTRLTVT.

This clone was seen a single time. The chain couples TRBV11-2 to TRBJ1-1, with D unclear. CDR3 length equals 11 residues. Germline V gene lookup returns CDR1 SGHAT and CDR2 FQNNGV. Between the trimmed V and J ends, which lost 6 bases and 7 bases, there was a span of 9 bases. CDR3 DNA sequence: TGTGCCAGCAGTAAATCCCTTGAAGCTTTCTTT. Amino acids: CASSKSLEAFF.

The chain combines TRBV5-6 with TRBJ1-5; D gene ambiguous. Germline V gene lookup returns CDR1 SGHDT and CDR2 YYEEEE. The CDR3 covers 12 residues. V was pared by 3 bases and J by 5 bases, with 6 bases between. The CDR3 region is CASSSLDQPQHF. CDR3 DNA: TGTGCCAGCAGCTCCCTAGATCAGCCCCAGCATTTT.

This clone has only a few counts. The chain recombines TRBV4-1 with TRBJ2-2; 9 nucleotides agree with TRBD2. CDR3 length: 19 residues. J gave up 4 bases and V 4 bases, and 16 bases lay outside the gene matches. CDR1 and CDR2 (germline): MGHRA, YSYEKL. The CDR3 here is CASSPPRGLAGTSTGELFF. The DNA of the CDR3 is TGCGCCAGCAGCCCCCCGCGAGGGCTAGCGGGGACCTCCACCGGGGAGCTGTTTTTT.

V usage is TRBV6-5 and J usage is TRBJ1-2; 8 nucleotides match TRBD1. Germline CDR1 and CDR2: MNHEY and SVGAGI. J gave up 0 bases and V 10 bases, and 1 base lay outside the gene matches. This CDR3 has 12 residues. CDR3 in amino acids: CATQGANYGYTF. Here the CDR3 DNA reads TGTGCCACACAGGGGGCTAACTATGGCTACACCTTC.

V is TRBV6-5 and J is TRBJ2-4; TRBD1 matches 12 bases. The CDR3 sequence is 15 residues long. The junction had 10 bases not matched to a gene; V was cut back by 8 bases and J by 8 bases. Germline loops: CDR1 MNHEY, CDR2 SVGAGI. This CDR3 reads CASRSAGQGADIQYF. The CDR3 nucleotides are TGTGCCAGCCGGAGCGCGGGACAGGGGGCAGACATTCAGTACTTC.

This sequence joins TRBV14 and TRBJ1-2; D perhaps matches TRBD1 (6 bases). The V end was cut by 0 bases, the J end by 2 bases, with 22 bases between. Germline CDR1 reads SGHDN; CDR2 reads FVKESK. CDR3 length: 19 residues. CDR3 loop: CASSQEGVWDIGFNYGYTF. The CDR3 region has the DNA TGTGCCAGCAGCCAAGAGGGAGTCTGGGACATCGGATTCAACTATGGCTACACCTTC.

The rearrangement uses TRBV18 and TRBJ1-2, with D possibly TRBD1 on 6 matching bases. Germline V lookup: CDR1 KGHSH, CDR2 LQKENI. V was trimmed by 3 bases and J by 6 bases, leaving 14 bases between them. This CDR3 spans 14 amino acids. CDR3 bases: TGTGCCAGCTCACCTGACCGGGGGGCGCATGGCTACACCTTC. Its protein product is CASSPDRGAHGYTF. Using reference TRBV18 and TRBJ1-2 for the parts outside the CDR3, the full variable domain is NAGVMQNPRHLVRRRGQEARLRCSPMKGHSHVYWYRQLPEEGLKFMVYLQKENIIDESGMPKERFSAEFPKEGPSILRIQQVVRGDSAAYFCASSPDRGAHGYTFGSGTRLTVV.